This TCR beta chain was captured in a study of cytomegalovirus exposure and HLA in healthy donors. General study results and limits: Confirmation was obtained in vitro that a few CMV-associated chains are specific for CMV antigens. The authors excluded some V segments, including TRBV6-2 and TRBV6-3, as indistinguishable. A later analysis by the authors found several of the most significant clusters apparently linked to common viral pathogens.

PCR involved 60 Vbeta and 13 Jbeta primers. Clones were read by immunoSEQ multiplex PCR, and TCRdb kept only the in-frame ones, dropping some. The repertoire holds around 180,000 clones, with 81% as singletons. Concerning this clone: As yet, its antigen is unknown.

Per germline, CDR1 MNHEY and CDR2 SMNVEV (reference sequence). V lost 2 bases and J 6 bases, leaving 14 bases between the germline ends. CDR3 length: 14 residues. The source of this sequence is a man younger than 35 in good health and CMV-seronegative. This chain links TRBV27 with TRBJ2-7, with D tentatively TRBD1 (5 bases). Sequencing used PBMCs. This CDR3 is CASSLLQGKAEQYF. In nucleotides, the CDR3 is TGTGCCAGCAGTTTACTTCAGGGTAAGGCCGAGCAGTACTTC.